One sample yielded the 27 T cell receptor beta chains listed below, sequenced in a study of blood T cells in healthy people across ages. PCR was performed a second time for about 6 to 11 cycles using a sample-barcoded 5' primer and a J-beta primer mix. From the 5' RACE reads, TCRdb called clonotypes with MiXCR, one entry per CDR3 protein. The sample lists roughly 700,000 distinct CDR3 sequences; more than 40% were seen once. Sequencing was done on a sample of blood. These receptors originate from an older woman in good health.

The genes are TRBV29-1 and TRBJ2-7; TRBD1 might be the D (6 bases). The V gene lost 7 bases and the J gene lost 0 bases, with 19 bases spanning the gap. The germline gives CDR1 SQVTM, CDR2 ANQGSEA. This CDR3 has 15 residues. The DNA for the CDR3 is TGCAGCGCCCGGGGAACGGGACACAGCTCCTACGAGCAGTACTTC. Protein sequence: CSARGTGHSSYEQYF.

The DNA of the CDR3 is TGTGCCAGCAGCGTAGGCGGAACAGACAATGAGCAGTTCTTC. It codes for CASSVGGTDNEQFF. The chain has TRBV9 and TRBJ2-1; D is unclear. V was pared by 0 bases and J by 5 bases, with 9 bases between. The CDR3 length is 14 residues. The germline V gene has CDR1 SGDLS and CDR2 YYNGEE.

Concerning this clonotype itself: At one end, the junction sequence differs from germline, possibly due to a read error. The rearrangement links TRBV20-1 to TRBJ2-6; D is perhaps TRBD1 (6 bases). The length of the CDR3 is 17 residues. From germline, CDR1 is DFQATT and CDR2 SNEGSKA (reference sequence). CDR3 protein: CSAMFRGQNSGANVPTF. Written as DNA, the CDR3 is TGCAGTGCTATGTTCAGGGGCCAAAACTCTGGGGCCAACGTCCCGACTTTC.

This clonotype was seen once. This CDR3 reads CASSRGSDTEAFF. CDR3 nucleotides: TGTGCCAGCAGCCGGGGGTCAGACACTGAAGCTTTCTTT. J is TRBJ1-1 and V is TRBV11-3; perhaps TRBD1 as D (5 bases). Trimming removed 5 bases from V and 3 bases from J, with 10 bases in between. The CDR3 length is 13 residues. From germline, CDR1 is SGHNT and CDR2 YENEEA.

In this sample, this clonotype turned up once. The genes are TRBV12-3 or TRBV12-4 and TRBJ2-4; maybe TRBD2 (7 bases). The V end was cut by 5 bases, the J end by 6 bases, with 14 bases between. This CDR3 is built from 14 residues. In DNA form, the CDR3 reads TGTGCCAGCAGTCGAGGGGGGGGTTCAAACATTCAGTACTTC. Translated, it gives CASSRGGGSNIQYF.

The chain carries TRBV7-2 and TRBJ1-4; D not resolved. Germline V gives CDR1 SGHTA, CDR2 FQGNSA. V was shortened by 2 bases and J by 5 bases, with 9 bases between the two germline ends. The CDR3 contains 14 residues. The CDR3 DNA follows: TGTGCCAGCAGCTTATCATCAGCCAATGAAAAACTGTTTTTT. Translated, it gives CASSLSSANEKLFF.

This clonotype was counted a single time. An end of the junction differs from the germline gene, which may be a read error. The J gene is TRBJ1-6, the V gene TRBV20-1, with D unclear. The germline V gene encodes CDR1 DFQATT and CDR2 SNEGSKA (reference sequence). There are 14 residues in the CDR3. DNA of the CDR3: TGCAGTACTAGAAGAACCTCCTATAATTCACCCCTCCACTTT. Protein: CSTRRTSYNSPLHF.

This chain links TRBV18 with TRBJ2-1, with TRBD1 as a possible D gene (6 bases). Gene TRBJ2-7 matches the end of the DNA better, so the J call may be wrong. The germline gives CDR1 KGHSH, CDR2 LQKENI. The CDR3 extends over 13 amino acids. The CDR3 here is CASSPLDSAEQYF. DNA for the CDR3: TGTGCCAGCTCACCTTTGGACAGCGCCGAGCAGTACTTC.

This clonotype was observed a few times. This chain links TRBV4-1 with TRBJ2-1; 7 nucleotides agree with TRBD1. Germline CDR1 and CDR2: MGHRA and YSYEKL. V gave up 1 base and J gave up 12 bases; unmatched junction bases: 9. This CDR3 is built from 14 residues. CDR3 sequence reads: CASSQAGQPRGQFF. For the CDR3, the DNA is TGCGCCAGCAGCCAAGCGGGACAGCCCAGAGGGCAGTTCTTC.

The V call is TRBV29-1, the J call TRBJ2-1; 9 bases fit TRBD2. V shed 8 bases, J shed 5 bases, and the junction held 10 bases outside the gene matches. CDR3 length equals 14 residues. Germline CDR1 is SQVTM and CDR2 is ANQGSEA. The CDR3 region is CSSAPSGGNNEQFF. The CDR3 DNA reads TGCAGCTCCGCCCCGAGCGGGGGGAACAATGAGCAGTTCTTC.

In its sample, this clonotype was seen a few times. V gene TRBV12-3 or TRBV12-4 combines with J gene TRBJ2-3; D remains ambiguous. Between the trimmed V and J ends, which lost 3 bases and 12 bases, there was a span of 13 bases. The CDR3 is made up of 12 amino acids. The CDR3 nucleotides read TGTGCCAGCAGTTTTTGGAGTAGGCCTCAGTATTTT. Protein product: CASSFWSRPQYF.

The sample holds many counts of this clonotype. The chain uses TRBV7-8 and TRBJ2-5; 7 bases fit TRBD2. Germline V gene data show CDR1 as SGHVS and CDR2 as FQNEAQ. This CDR3 contains 15 residues. V lost 3 bases, J lost 4 bases, and 8 bases stayed unmatched. CDR3 region: CASSFGREELETQYF. The CDR3 DNA sequence: TGTGCCAGCAGCTTTGGACGGGAGGAATTAGAGACCCAGTACTTC.

This clonotype was seen only a few times. The genes are TRBV5-1 and TRBJ1-1; 7 bases map to TRBD1. The CDR3 spans 13 residues. After removal of 4 bases from V and 4 bases from J, the junction contained 4 bases not matched to a gene. In germline, CDR1 is SGHRS, CDR2 YFSETQ. As DNA, the CDR3 is TGCGCCAGCAGCAAAGGACAGGCCACTGAAGCTTTCTTT. Its protein is CASSKGQATEAFF.

This clonotype came up many times. This rearrangement joins TRBV4-3 to TRBJ2-1; 7 bases fit TRBD2. V lost 4 bases, J lost 8 bases, and 5 bases stayed unmatched. CDR3 length equals 13 residues. Germline CDR1 reads LGHNA; CDR2 reads YSLEER. CDR3 in amino acids: CASSRTRSHEQFF. CDR3 in DNA: TGCGCCAGCAGCCGGACTAGGTCACATGAGCAGTTCTTC.

The sample holds a few counts of this clonotype. The genes are TRBV4-1 and TRBJ2-6; D may be TRBD1 (6 bases). This CDR3 region has 16 residues. Germline loops: CDR1 MGHRA, CDR2 YSYEKL. Trimming removed 7 bases from V and 0 bases from J, with 13 bases in between. The CDR3 DNA reads TGCGCCAGCAAGTCGGGACAAATCTCTGGGGCCAACGTCCTGACTTTC. Protein sequence: CASKSGQISGANVLTF.

This chain uses TRBV24-1 with TRBJ2-1; D is possibly TRBD1 (6 bases). The ends were cut back, 0 bases at V and 13 bases at J, with 30 bases in the middle. Germline-derived CDR1 and CDR2 are KGHDR and SFDVKD. The CDR3 is 19 amino acids. CDR3 sequence (DNA): TGTGCCACCAGTGATTTGCCCCAGACAGGTCGTGGTTACTCAGAGACCCAGTTCTTC. Amino acid sequence: CATSDLPQTGRGYSETQFF.

The chain joins TRBV6-2 or TRBV6-3 to TRBJ1-5; 7 nucleotides match TRBD1. The trim removed 2 bases at V and 5 bases at J, leaving 3 bases unmatched. Looked up from germline, CDR1 is MNHEY and CDR2 is SVGEGT. This CDR3 spans 14 amino acids. Written as DNA, the CDR3 is TGTGCCAGCAGTTACGAAGGGGGCCATCAGCCCCAGCATTTT. Protein product: CASSYEGGHQPQHF.

A single count supports this clonotype. The chain carries TRBV7-2 and TRBJ1-4, with D hard to call. V was pared by 1 base and J by 8 bases, with 14 bases between. The germline V gene has CDR1 SGHTA and CDR2 FQGNSA. This CDR3 has 15 amino acids. The CDR3 is CASSLEPGLREKLFF. In DNA, the CDR3 is TGTGCCAGCAGCTTAGAGCCAGGCTTGCGAGAAAAACTGTTTTTT.

The chain employs TRBV29-1 and TRBJ2-1; D may be TRBD1 (6 bases). This CDR3 is built from 15 residues. V shed 2 bases and J shed 3 bases, with 14 bases lying between them. Germline loops: CDR1 SQVTM, CDR2 ANQGSEA. The CDR3 region has the DNA TGCAGCGTTGAAAAACAGGGAATGCTCTACAATGAGCAGTTCTTC. Its translation is CSVEKQGMLYNEQFF.

The J gene is TRBJ2-5, the V gene TRBV5-4, with D possibly TRBD1 on 7 matching bases. V lost 4 bases and J lost 2, with 15 bases in between. The CDR3 is made up of 15 amino acids. Germline V gene data show CDR1 as SGHNT and CDR2 as YYREEE (reference sequence). CDR3 sequence: CASSPGGTEQETQYF. CDR3 nucleotide sequence: TGTGCCAGCAGCCCTGGGGGGACAGAACAAGAGACCCAGTACTTC.

This clonotype was seen a handful of times. The chain has TRBV28 and TRBJ2-5; 12 nucleotides line up with TRBD2. The CDR3 spans 17 residues. With 5 bases clipped from V and 3 bases from J, the junction kept 10 bases outside the gene matches. CDR1 and CDR2 (germline): MDHEN, SYDVKM. CDR3: CASSPRLAGARKETQYF. The CDR3, as DNA: TGTGCCAGCAGTCCCCGACTAGCGGGAGCCCGAAAAGAGACCCAGTACTTC.

The chain links TRBV7-9 to TRBJ2-7; the D gene could be TRBD1 or TRBD2 (5 bases each). The J call could be wrong; TRBJ2-5 is a better fit for the DNA end. CDR1 SEHNR and CDR2 FQNEAQ come from the germline V gene (reference sequence). The CDR3 is 15 amino acids. DNA for the CDR3: TGTGCCAGCAGCCCTCTGGGGGTGGTGGAGGAGACCCAGTACTTC. It codes for CASSPLGVVEETQYF.

V usage is TRBV18 and J usage is TRBJ2-1; TRBD1 agrees at 8 bases. This CDR3 spans 16 amino acids. The junction had 12 bases not matched to a gene; V was cut back by 8 bases and J by 3 bases. Germline V gene lookup returns CDR1 KGHSH and CDR2 LQKENI. CDR3 in DNA: TGTGCCAGCCTGGGACAGGACCGAACCTACTACAATGAGCAGTTCTTC. Translation: CASLGQDRTYYNEQFF.

This chain uses TRBV7-9 with TRBJ2-3; tentatively, D is TRBD1 (6 bases). The CDR3 consists of 15 residues. In germline, CDR1 is SEHNR, CDR2 FQNEAQ (reference sequence). V lost 2 bases and J lost 4, with 13 bases in between. The chain's CDR3 is CASSLRGTEPDTQYF. The CDR3 nucleotides are TGTGCCAGCAGCTTAAGGGGGACCGAGCCAGATACGCAGTATTTT. Drawing the rest from reference TRBV7-9 and TRBJ2-3, the complete variable domain is DTGVSQNPRHKITKRGQNVTFRCDPISEHNRLYWYRQTLGQGPEFLTYFQNEAQLEKSRLLSDRFSAERPKGSFSTLEIQRTEQGDSAMYLCASSLRGTEPDTQYFGPGTRLTVL.

The gene calls are TRBV6-6 and TRBJ2-5, with D hard to call. CDR3 length: 11 amino acids. The germline gives CDR1 MNHNY, CDR2 SVGAGI (reference sequence). V lost 8 bases, J lost 4 bases, and 8 bases lay in between. In DNA, the CDR3 is TGTGCCAGCGCCTTTGGAGAGACCCAGTACTTC. This translates into CASAFGETQYF.

The rearrangement uses TRBV10-3 and TRBJ2-7, with 11 bases aligning to TRBD2. CDR3 length: 17 residues. The J segment lost 7 bases and the V segment lost 0 bases, leaving 11 bases of the junction unmatched. Germline lookup yields CDR1 ENHRY and CDR2 SYGVKD. The CDR3 sequence is CAISESPGLAGGWEQYF. The DNA for the CDR3 is TGTGCCATCAGTGAGTCTCCCGGGCTAGCGGGAGGATGGGAGCAGTACTTC.

The rearrangement joins TRBV6-2 or TRBV6-3 to TRBJ2-7; weak D call: TRBD1 (5 bases). CDR1 MNHEY and CDR2 SVGEGT come from the germline V gene. V was clipped by 6 bases and J by 2 bases, with 11 bases between them. The CDR3 runs to 13 residues. CDR3 in amino acids: CASRKTATYEQYF. The DNA for the CDR3 is TGTGCCAGCAGAAAGACAGCTACCTACGAGCAGTACTTC.